Presented here are 8 T cell receptor beta chains from one specimen sequenced in a study of OX40 agonist ivuxolimab in advanced cancers. The repertoire was sequenced with immunoSEQ multiplex PCR; TCRdb's copy has only in-frame clones and lacks some. The sample holds approximately 94,000 clones, approximately 92% seen once. The sequenced sample was CD4+ or CD8+ T cells sorted from blood, obtained in a trial of the OX40 agonist ivuxolimab. Receptors were obtained from an adult with an advanced solid tumor such as melanoma, head and neck, liver or kidney cancer.

This chain links TRBV7-8 with TRBJ1-4; TRBD1 agrees at 9 bases. The V segment lost 0 bases and the J segment 7 bases; nucleotides outside the gene matches: 3. This CDR3 is built from 15 residues. From germline, CDR1 is SGHVS and CDR2 FQNEAQ. The CDR3 coding sequence is TGTGCCAGCAGCTTAGCGGGACAGGGTGCTGAAAAACTGTTTTTT. This translates into CASSLAGQGAEKLFF.

V usage is TRBV27 and J usage is TRBJ2-2; D not certain. Germline-derived CDR1 and CDR2 are MNHEY and SMNVEV (reference sequence). The CDR3 spans 16 residues. V was trimmed by 4 bases and J by 7 bases, leaving 19 bases between them. This CDR3 is CASSSRVLGSGGELFF. The CDR3 region has the DNA TGTGCCAGCAGTTCCCGGGTGCTAGGGTCGGGCGGGGAGCTGTTTTTT.

The rearrangement uses TRBV30 and TRBJ2-1; the D gene is possibly TRBD2 (5 bases). Germline CDR1 GTSNPN, CDR2 SVGIG (reference sequence). V lost 0 bases, J lost 9 bases, and 18 bases lay in between. CDR3 length equals 15 residues. The CDR3 protein is CAWSVGPSSLGEQFF. The CDR3 coding sequence is TGTGCCTGGAGTGTAGGTCCATCTAGCTTGGGTGAGCAGTTCTTC. Supplemented by reference TRBV30 and TRBJ2-1, the full variable domain reads SQTIHQWPATLVQPVGSPLSLECTVEGTSNPNLYWYRQAAGRGLQLLFYSVGIGQISSEVPQNLSASRPQDRQFILSSKKLLLSDSGFYLCAWSVGPSSLGEQFFGPGTRLTVL.

This rearrangement joins TRBV13 to TRBJ1-5; D gene unclear. Trimming left V 4 bases short and J 6 bases short, with 7 bases between. CDR3 length equals 12 residues. Per the germline V gene, CDR1 is PRHDT and CDR2 is FYEKMQ (reference sequence). The CDR3 loop is CASSSLGQPQHF. The CDR3 DNA reads as TGTGCCAGCAGCTCCCTTGGTCAGCCCCAGCATTTT.

This clone occurred a few times. The gene calls are TRBV5-4 and TRBJ2-7; 8 bases are a match to TRBD2. Germline V gene data show CDR1 as SGHNT and CDR2 as YYREEE (reference sequence). The CDR3 loop spans 16 amino acids. The J segment lost 7 bases and the V segment lost 0 bases, leaving 12 bases of the junction unmatched. CDR3 protein: CASSLGGRSGRGEQYF. In DNA form, the CDR3 reads TGTGCCAGCAGCTTGGGTGGGCGGAGCGGGAGAGGTGAGCAGTACTTC.

The J gene is TRBJ2-2, the V gene TRBV10-1; D may be TRBD1 (5 bases). The CDR3 extends over 15 amino acids. Germline values: CDR1 WNHNN, CDR2 SYGVQD (reference sequence). The V end lost 5 bases, the J end lost 7 bases, and 17 bases lay between the germline ends. For the CDR3, the DNA is TGCGCCAGCAGTTTAAGGCGGCAGGGTGGCGGGGAGCTGTTTTTT. This gives the protein CASSLRRQGGGELFF.

The chain carries TRBV23-1 and TRBJ2-1, with a tentative D call TRBD2 (6 bases). TRBV23-1 is placed among ORFs of uncertain function. The V end lost 10 bases, the J end lost 1 base, and 17 bases lay between the germline ends. CDR3 length: 15 amino acids. The CDR3 region has the DNA TGCGCCACCTACGGGGCGGGAAGATCCTACAATGAGCAGTTCTTC. It specifies CATYGAGRSYNEQFF.

The chain uses TRBV4-1 and TRBJ2-3; D uncertain. Trimming cost V 0 bases and J 6 bases, with 7 bases left between them. This CDR3 has 13 amino acids. Germline-derived CDR1 and CDR2 are MGHRA and YSYEKL. CDR3 sequence: CASSQDASDTQYF. The CDR3, as DNA: TGCGCCAGCAGCCAAGATGCATCGGATACGCAGTATTTT.